Described below is a single TCR beta chain sequence and its context. This sample was taken from a study of blood T cells in healthy people across ages. Then a second PCR, running roughly 7 to 11 cycles, was carried out with a sample-barcoded 5' primer and a J-beta primer mix. Each CDR3 protein is one row after TCRdb ran MiXCR on the 5' RACE reads. The sample lists 580,000 or so distinct CDR3 sequences, around half occurring once. This CDR3 spans 16 amino acids. Germline values: CDR1 MGHDK, CDR2 SYGVNS. Trimming at V came to 6 bases and at J to 0 bases, leaving 7 bases not matched to a gene. The chain is built from TRBV25-1 and TRBJ2-3, with 9 bases fitting TRBD2. Sequences were obtained from blood. The source of this sequence is an elderly man in good health. The CDR3 reads CASRRGGPFSTDTQYF. The CDR3 coding sequence is TGTGCCAGCAGGCGGGGGGGACCTTTTAGCACAGATACGCAGTATTTT.